These 23 T cell receptor beta chains were all obtained from the same sample, sequenced in a study of early T cells in non-severe SARS-CoV-2 infection. One entry per CDR3 protein results from TCRdb running MiXCR on the 5' RACE reads. The repertoire holds roughly 47,000 distinct CDR3 sequences, with about 23% as singletons. Specimen: whole blood, collected at baseline. All receptors come from an adult who was a healthcare worker with PCR-confirmed SARS-CoV-2 infection or an uninfected control (not recorded which).

The chain combines TRBV7-9 with TRBJ2-7, with 9 bases that match TRBD1. The germline V gene encodes CDR1 SEHNR and CDR2 FQNEAQ (reference sequence). This CDR3 is built from 14 residues. V shed 2 bases, J shed 2 bases, and the junction held 1 base outside the gene matches. DNA for the CDR3: TGTGCCAGCAGCTTACGGGACAGGGCCTACGAGCAGTACTTC. The encoded protein is CASSLRDRAYEQYF.

The rearrangement links TRBV7-2 to TRBJ2-2; D gene unclear. The CDR3 loop spans 13 amino acids. Germline V gene data show CDR1 as SGHTA and CDR2 as FQGNSA. V was cut by 0 bases and J by 3 bases, with 2 bases left in between. The CDR3 reads CASSLAHTGELFF. Here the CDR3 DNA reads TGTGCCAGCAGCTTAGCGCACACCGGGGAGCTGTTTTTT. The full variable domain, rest sourced from reference TRBV7-2 and TRBJ2-2, is GAGVSQSPSNKVTEKGKDVELRCDPISGHTALYWYRQSLGQGLEFLIYFQGNSAPDKSGLPSDRFSAERTGGSVSTLTIQRTQQEDSAVYLCASSLAHTGELFFGEGSRLTVL.

This clonotype has just a few counts. CDR3 DNA: TGTGCCAGCTCCCAAGGAGGGGGAGTGAGTGGCTACACCTTC. As protein: CASSQGGGVSGYTF. The chain links TRBV18 to TRBJ1-2; perhaps TRBD1 as D (6 bases). V lost 6 bases and J 7 bases, leaving 18 bases between the germline ends. Germline loops: CDR1 KGHSH, CDR2 LQKENI. CDR3 size: 14 residues.

The rearrangement links TRBV11-2 to TRBJ2-7; D ambiguous. Trimming removed 0 bases at V and 3 bases at J, with 6 bases between. The CDR3 loop spans 13 amino acids. The germline V gene encodes CDR1 SGHAT and CDR2 FQNNGV. CDR3 region: CASSLDRYYEQYF. The CDR3 region has the DNA TGTGCCAGCAGCTTAGACAGATACTACGAGCAGTACTTC.

This clonotype was seen a single time. The chain links TRBV9 to TRBJ2-1; the match to TRBD1 covers 7 bases. This CDR3 is built from 15 residues. With 4 bases clipped from V and 2 bases from J, the junction kept 6 bases outside the gene matches. Germline V gene data show CDR1 as SGDLS and CDR2 as YYNGEE. DNA for the CDR3: TGTGCCAGCAGCACCAGACAGGGACCCTACAATGAGCAGTTCTTC. Translating it yields CASSTRQGPYNEQFF.

The chain has TRBV20-1 and TRBJ2-3; 7 nucleotides line up with TRBD1. This CDR3 is 14 amino acids long. With V trimmed by 5 bases and J by 1 base, 6 bases remained unmatched. In germline, CDR1 is DFQATT, CDR2 SNEGSKA (reference sequence). CDR3 loop: CSAETGSRTDTQYF. CDR3 coding DNA: TGCAGTGCTGAGACAGGGAGTCGCACAGATACGCAGTATTTT.

This chain connects TRBV5-1 to TRBJ2-7; D not resolved. CDR1 and CDR2 (germline): SGHRS, YFSETQ. The CDR3 is made up of 12 amino acids. Trimming removed 3 bases at V and 1 base at J, with 5 bases between. The CDR3 reads CASSSESYEQYF. CDR3 DNA: TGCGCCAGCAGCTCAGAATCCTACGAGCAGTACTTC.

In its sample, this clonotype was seen a few times. The chain uses TRBV6-5 and TRBJ2-3, with TRBD1 matching 7 bases. The V gene end was trimmed by 6 bases and the J gene end by 6 bases; junction bases not matched to a gene: 9. Germline V CDR1 and CDR2: MNHEY, SVGAGI. The CDR3 sequence is 14 residues long. The DNA for the CDR3 is TGTGCCAGCAGCCCGGACAGGCGTCTGGATACGCAGTATTTT. The encoded protein is CASSPDRRLDTQYF.

This clonotype occurred a few times. The V and J genes are TRBV20-1 and TRBJ1-2; tentatively, D is TRBD1 (5 bases). Per germline, CDR1 DFQATT and CDR2 SNEGSKA (reference sequence). This CDR3 is 13 amino acids long. V was clipped by 6 bases and J by 4 bases, with 15 bases between them. This CDR3 reads CSAPTRGTYGYTF. CDR3 in DNA: TGCAGTGCGCCCACTCGGGGGACCTATGGCTACACCTTC.

The chain is built from TRBV2 and TRBJ1-1, with D hard to call. Germline V gene data show CDR1 as SNHLY and CDR2 as FYNNEI. The V gene lost 7 bases and the J gene lost 3 bases, with 15 bases spanning the gap. This CDR3 comprises 14 residues. The CDR3 loop is CASTSDPRYTEAFF. The CDR3, as DNA: TGTGCCAGCACCTCAGACCCACGATACACTGAAGCTTTCTTT.

This clonotype was recorded many times. The chain recombines TRBV6-1 with TRBJ2-2, with unresolved D. V dropped 1 base and J dropped 1 base, with 16 bases sitting between them. Germline-derived CDR1 and CDR2 are MNHNS and SASEGT. This CDR3 region has 18 residues. The CDR3 nucleotides are TGTGCCAGCAGTGAAGGCTACATGGTGGGCATGAACACCGGGGAGCTGTTTTTT. This translates into CASSEGYMVGMNTGELFF.

In its sample, this clonotype was seen a few times. This chain joins TRBV7-2 and TRBJ2-3; 12 bases line up with TRBD2. Losses at the gene ends were 3 bases for V and 5 bases for J; bases not matched to a gene: 6. The CDR3 runs to 16 residues. The germline V gene has CDR1 SGHTA and CDR2 FQGNSA. Here the CDR3 reads CASSFLAGGPGDTQYF. In DNA form, the CDR3 reads TGTGCCAGCAGCTTTCTAGCGGGGGGGCCTGGAGATACGCAGTATTTT. The full variable domain, rest sourced from reference TRBV7-2 and TRBJ2-3, is GAGVSQSPSNKVTEKGKDVELRCDPISGHTALYWYRQSLGQGLEFLIYFQGNSAPDKSGLPSDRFSAERTGGSVSTLTIQRTQQEDSAVYLCASSFLAGGPGDTQYFGPGTRLTVL.

The rearrangement uses TRBV7-7 and TRBJ2-3; 14 positions agree with TRBD2. The ends lost 5 bases at V and 5 bases at J; junction bases unmatched: 6. This CDR3 region has 16 residues. Germline V gene sequence: CDR1 SSHAT, CDR2 FNYEAQ (reference sequence). The CDR3 nucleotides read TGTGCCAGCAGCGCCGGACTAGCGGGGGGCGTAGATACGCAGTATTTT. Its protein is CASSAGLAGGVDTQYF.

This clonotype was observed a single time. This chain joins TRBV29-1 and TRBJ2-7; 12 positions agree with TRBD1. V gave up 6 bases and J gave up 6 bases; unmatched junction bases: 3. CDR1 is SQVTM and CDR2 is ANQGSEA in the germline V gene. The CDR3 runs to 12 residues. CDR3 in DNA: TGCAGCGTGGGACAGGGGGCAGGCGAGCAGTACTTC. This gives the protein CSVGQGAGEQYF.

This clonotype is a singleton in its sample. The chain carries TRBV2 and TRBJ1-6; no reliable D call. The ends were cut back, 5 bases at V and 0 bases at J, with 8 bases in the middle. The CDR3 runs 15 residues. Germline V lookup: CDR1 SNHLY, CDR2 FYNNEI. The CDR3 region has the DNA TGTGCCAGCAGTATCAGTCTCTCCTATAATTCACCCCTCCACTTT. Protein: CASSISLSYNSPLHF.

This clonotype was detected many times. The chain employs TRBV6-5 and TRBJ2-1, with D tentatively TRBD1 (5 bases). CDR1 MNHEY and CDR2 SVGAGI come from the germline V gene. Trimming pared 0 bases from V and 7 bases from J, leaving 10 bases between. The CDR3 is 14 residues long. This CDR3 reads CASSYSGAINEQFF. In nucleotides, the CDR3 is TGTGCCAGCAGTTACTCAGGGGCGATAAATGAGCAGTTCTTC.

This chain uses TRBV18 with TRBJ1-2; D remains unclear. CDR3 size: 12 residues. V was cut by 2 bases and J by 5 bases, with 6 bases left in between. Germline CDR1 and CDR2: KGHSH and LQKENI. The CDR3 spells CASSPREYGYTF. DNA for the CDR3: TGTGCCAGCTCACCAAGAGAATATGGCTACACCTTC.

J is TRBJ2-3 and V is TRBV7-2; D gene unclear. This CDR3 has 15 amino acids. Trimming took 2 bases from V and 0 from J, leaving 9 bases between them. Germline values: CDR1 SGHTA, CDR2 FQGNSA. The CDR3 DNA reads as TGTGCCAGCAGCTTACGCAGGCCCAGCACAGATACGCAGTATTTT. Residues: CASSLRRPSTDTQYF. Full variable domain (rest looked up from reference TRBV7-2 and TRBJ2-3): GAGVSQSPSNKVTEKGKDVELRCDPISGHTALYWYRQSLGQGLEFLIYFQGNSAPDKSGLPSDRFSAERTGGSVSTLTIQRTQQEDSAVYLCASSLRRPSTDTQYFGPGTRLTVL.

This clonotype appeared a few times. The chain employs TRBV10-2 and TRBJ1-6, with 8 bases aligning to TRBD1. CDR1 WSHSY and CDR2 SAAADI come from the germline V gene. With V trimmed by 8 bases and J by 7 bases, 10 bases remained unmatched. The CDR3 has 15 amino acids. For the CDR3, the DNA is TGCGCCAGCTCCCCCCGGACAGGGCGAAATTCACCCCTCCACTTT. Translating it yields CASSPRTGRNSPLHF.

V and J are TRBV10-2 and TRBJ1-2; TRBD1 agrees at 7 bases. The ends lost 7 bases at V and 2 bases at J; junction bases unmatched: 7. The CDR3 sequence is 14 residues long. CDR1 and CDR2 (germline): WSHSY, SAAADI. The CDR3 loop is CASMDRDSNYGYTF. For the CDR3, the DNA is TGCGCCAGCATGGACCGGGACAGCAACTATGGCTACACCTTC.

This clonotype was observed a handful of times. The J gene is TRBJ1-3, the V gene TRBV21-1; no DNA check was done on the table's D call, TRBD1. TRBV21-1 is designated a pseudogene. The CDR3 consists of 16 residues. The chain's CDR3 is CASSKRQGAGGNTIYF. Here the CDR3 DNA reads TGTGCCAGCAGCAAGAGACAGGGGGCAGGTGGAAACACCATATATTTT.

The chain joins TRBV7-6 to TRBJ2-6, with D perhaps matching TRBD1 (5 bases). There are 16 residues in the CDR3. V lost 5 bases, J lost 0 bases, and 11 bases lay in between. Germline CDR1 and CDR2: SGHVS and FNYEAQ. Written as DNA, the CDR3 is TGTGCCAGCAGCCTCGACAGAGTCTCTGGGGCCAACGTCCTGACTTTC. This encodes CASSLDRVSGANVLTF.

This clonotype has more than one count but fewer than ten. V gene TRBV19 combines with J gene TRBJ1-2; D not resolved. There are 13 residues in the CDR3. CDR1 is LNHDA, CDR2 SQIVND, per germline (reference sequence). V gave up 5 bases and J gave up 7 bases, with 14 bases separating them. The CDR3 region is CASSEKFPSGYTF. CDR3 nucleotide sequence: TGTGCCAGTAGTGAGAAATTCCCCTCTGGCTACACCTTC.